These T cell receptor beta chains were read from a single sample in a study of T-cell reconstitution after alpha-beta-depleted transplantation in children. TCRdb re-analysed the PCR reads in MiXCR, keeping a single row per CDR3 protein. Of approximately 79,000 distinct CDR3 sequences in the sample, 15% to 20% are singletons; the top ten hold 51%. Specimen: PBMCs, mostly from graft donor cells, collected 360 days after TCRalphabeta/CD19-depleted stem cell transplant. These receptors originate from a male patient aged 2 to 9 who had a stem cell transplant for acute lymphoblastic leukemia, so the T cells may come from the graft donor. The CDR3 runs from the conserved cysteine through the conserved F or W. Each record gives: clone size, J gene, V gene, D gene, CDR3 protein, CDR3 DNA. D genes are given only for firm matches. Only some rows state a clone size, as once, few, many or a class for expanded clones.

once,TRBJ2-5,TRBV11-2,.,CASSDWGRGETQYF,TGTGCCAGCAGTGATTGGGGGCGCGGTGAGACCCAGTACTTC
.,TRBJ2-4,TRBV5-1,.,CASSQGIKNIQYF,TGCGCCAGCAGCCAAGGTATTAAAAACATTCAGTACTTC
.,TRBJ2-1,TRBV7-9,TRBD1,CASSLDPGGTDEQFF,TGTGCCAGCAGCTTAGATCCAGGGGGCACCGATGAGCAGTTCTTC
once,TRBJ2-1,TRBV5-5,.,CASSSFPGPRNEQFF,TGTGCCAGCAGCTCCTTCCCCGGGCCAAGGAATGAGCAGTTCTTC
.,TRBJ2-1,TRBV27,TRBD1,CASSRRQGRNNEQFF,TGTGCCAGCAGTCGACGACAGGGGAGAAACAATGAGCAGTTCTTC
.,TRBJ1-1,TRBV7-2,TRBD1,CASSYALDRVTEAFF,TGTGCCAGCAGCTACGCCTTGGACAGGGTCACTGAAGCTTTCTTT
.,TRBJ2-7,TRBV20-1,.,CSASARSSSYEQYF,TGCAGTGCTAGTGCCCGCTCCTCCTCCTACGAGCAGTACTTC
few,TRBJ1-5,TRBV19,TRBD1,CASSINVFLGQEDQPQHF,TGTGCCAGTAGTATAAATGTGTTTTTGGGACAGGAGGATCAGCCCCAGCATTTT
.,TRBJ1-1,TRBV3-1,.,CASSQDWGRLNTEAFF,TGTGCCAGCAGCCAAGATTGGGGGAGATTGAACACTGAAGCTTTCTTT
.,TRBJ2-1,TRBV20-1,TRBD2,CSGVAGGGWNEQFF,TGCAGTGGCGTAGCGGGAGGGGGTTGGAATGAGCAGTTCTTC
few,TRBJ2-7,TRBV10-3,TRBD1,CAISVSTGPYEQYF,TGTGCCATCAGTGTCTCGACAGGGCCCTACGAGCAGTACTTC
few,TRBJ2-1,TRBV11-2,TRBD2,CASSLGGLRARLAGLGEQFF,TGTGCCAGCAGCTTAGGCGGCCTAAGGGCGAGACTAGCGGGATTGGGGGAGCAGTTCTTC
.,TRBJ2-7,TRBV2,TRBD2,CASLGTSGYEQYF,TGTGCCAGCCTCGGGACTAGCGGCTACGAGCAGTACTTC
many,TRBJ2-3,TRBV3-1,TRBD2,CASRLQASGRDTQYF,TGTGCCAGCAGACTACAGGCTAGCGGAAGAGATACGCAGTATTTT
many,TRBJ2-7,TRBV2,TRBD2,CASRKTSVGSYEQYF,TGTGCCAGCAGAAAGACTAGCGTTGGCTCCTACGAGCAGTACTTC
few,TRBJ2-6,TRBV15,.,CATSREGSGANVLTF,TGTGCCACCAGCAGAGAAGGGAGCGGGGCCAACGTCCTGACTTTC
few,TRBJ2-2,TRBV10-3,TRBD2,CAISGALAGATGELFF,TGTGCCATCAGTGGGGCTCTAGCGGGAGCGACCGGGGAGCTGTTTTTT
.,TRBJ2-2,TRBV12-3/TRBV12-4,TRBD1,CASRRDREFTGELFF,TGTGCCAGCAGACGTGACAGGGAGTTCACCGGGGAGCTGTTTTTT
few,TRBJ2-7,TRBV6-5,TRBD2,CASSYQREGPYEQYF,TGTGCCAGCAGTTACCAGCGGGAGGGCCCCTACGAGCAGTACTTC
.,TRBJ2-7,TRBV6-2/TRBV6-3,TRBD1,CASSYRSTYRGEQYF,TGTGCCAGCAGTTACCGGAGCACTTACAGGGGCGAGCAGTACTTC
few,TRBJ1-2,TRBV4-2,TRBD1,CASSQGTGSDYGYTF,TGTGCCAGCAGCCAAGGGACAGGATCCGACTATGGCTACACCTTC
.,TRBJ2-2,TRBV29-1,.,CSVSGNTGELFF,TGCAGCGTTTCAGGGAACACCGGGGAGCTGTTTTTT
few,TRBJ2-3,TRBV5-1,.,CASSSVSGRVDTQYF,TGCGCCAGCAGCTCGGTTAGCGGAAGGGTGGATACGCAGTATTTT
.,TRBJ2-3,TRBV20-1,TRBD2,CSAATSGRAGDTQYF,TGCAGTGCTGCGACTAGCGGGAGGGCCGGGGATACGCAGTATTTT
.,TRBJ2-1,TRBV3-1,TRBD1,CASSLEHRDRSYNEQFF,TGTGCCAGCAGCCTGGAGCACCGGGACAGGTCCTACAATGAGCAGTTCTTC
few,TRBJ2-1,TRBV28,TRBD2,CASTSGSHYNEQFF,TGTGCCAGCACCAGCGGGAGTCACTACAATGAGCAGTTCTTC
.,TRBJ2-3,TRBV20-1,TRBD2,CSAWTSGRESTDTQYF,TGCAGTGCTTGGACTAGCGGGAGGGAGAGCACAGATACGCAGTATTTT
many,TRBJ2-7,TRBV5-1,.,CASSRRGRLATSWDSYEQYF,TGCGCCAGCAGCCGCAGGGGGAGACTAGCTACGAGTTGGGACTCCTACGAGCAGTACTTC
.,TRBJ2-5,TRBV7-8,.,CASSLPTATGTQYF,TGTGCCAGCAGCCTACCGACAGCTACAGGGACCCAGTACTTC
.,TRBJ2-1,TRBV12-3/TRBV12-4,TRBD2,CASSLRFSSGISYNEQFF,TGTGCCAGCAGTTTGCGGTTTTCTAGCGGAATTTCCTACAATGAGCAGTTCTTC
few,TRBJ2-5,TRBV5-1,.,CASSTNRDRETQYF,TGCGCCAGCAGCACGAACAGGGATAGGGAGACCCAGTACTTC
few,TRBJ1-1,TRBV29-1,.,CSVVGLANTEAFF,TGCAGCGTTGTTGGTCTCGCGAACACTGAAGCTTTCTTT
.,TRBJ2-7,TRBV18,TRBD1,CASSTGGHYEQYF,TGTGCCAGCTCAACAGGGGGCCATTACGAGCAGTACTTC
.,TRBJ1-1,TRBV7-9,.,CASSLVLNTEAFF,TGTGCCAGCAGCTTAGTATTGAACACTGAAGCTTTCTTT
.,TRBJ1-3,TRBV6-1,.,CASSRGSSGNTIYF,TGTGCCAGCTCTAGGGGGAGCTCTGGAAACACCATATATTTT
many,TRBJ2-5,TRBV18,.,CASSPLGRGAGQETQYF,TGTGCCAGCTCACCGCTCGGACGAGGGGCCGGCCAAGAGACCCAGTACTTC
many,TRBJ1-4,TRBV7-9,.,CASSLGAATTNEKLFF,TGTGCCAGCAGCTTAGGGGCAGCTACAACTAATGAAAAACTGTTTTTT
.,TRBJ2-1,TRBV5-1,.,CASSLNNNEQFF,TGCGCCAGCAGCTTGAACAACAATGAGCAGTTCTTC
once,TRBJ2-7,TRBV4-1,TRBD2,CASSQEAGSSYEQYF,TGCGCCAGCAGCCAAGAAGCGGGGAGCTCCTACGAGCAGTACTTC
many,TRBJ2-7,TRBV12-3/TRBV12-4,TRBD1,CASSLRGQGAYEQYF,TGTGCCAGCAGTTTAAGAGGACAGGGGGCCTACGAGCAGTACTTC
.,TRBJ2-1,TRBV11-2,TRBD2,CASSQPTSGRWDPAEQFF,TGTGCCAGCAGCCAACCCACTAGCGGGAGGTGGGACCCAGCTGAGCAGTTCTTC
.,TRBJ1-3,TRBV6-5,.,CASSYSTRGNTIYF,TGTGCCAGCAGTTATTCTACAAGGGGGAACACCATATATTTT
.,TRBJ2-3,TRBV7-2,.,CASSFVMADTQYF,TGTGCCAGCAGCTTTGTCATGGCAGATACGCAGTATTTT
.,TRBJ2-5,TRBV5-1,TRBD2,CASRWLAGGSQYF,TGCGCCAGCAGGTGGCTAGCGGGAGGGTCCCAGTACTTC
few,TRBJ1-1,TRBV29-1,.,CSVERGHRNTEAFF,TGCAGCGTTGAACGGGGACACCGGAACACTGAAGCTTTCTTT
.,TRBJ2-5,TRBV29-1,.,CSVVGRLLVSETQYF,TGCAGCGTTGTGGGTCGACTACTAGTTTCAGAGACCCAGTACTTC
many,TRBJ2-3,TRBV12-3/TRBV12-4,.,CASSLFTLRPDTQYF,TGTGCCAGCAGTTTATTTACGCTTCGCCCAGATACGCAGTATTTT
few,TRBJ2-2,TRBV12-3/TRBV12-4,TRBD2,CASSFRSGRATGELFF,TGTGCCAGCAGTTTTCGTAGCGGGAGGGCCACCGGGGAGCTGTTTTTT
few,TRBJ1-1,TRBV6-5,.,CASSYPKGGRGYTEAFF,TGTGCCAGCAGTTACCCAAAGGGGGGGAGGGGGTACACTGAAGCTTTCTTT
many,TRBJ2-4,TRBV12-3/TRBV12-4,.,CASSSMAYIQYF,TGTGCCAGCAGTTCGATGGCTTACATTCAGTACTTC
few,TRBJ2-4,TRBV6-5,.,CASSTRAYREAKNIQYF,TGTGCCAGCAGTACCCGAGCCTACAGGGAAGCCAAAAACATTCAGTACTTC
.,TRBJ2-5,TRBV24-1,.,CATSDRGTEQETQYF,TGTGCCACCAGTGATCGCGGGACAGAGCAAGAGACCCAGTACTTC
.,TRBJ2-2,TRBV2,.,CASSDSGDTGELFF,TGTGCCAGCAGTGACAGTGGGGACACCGGGGAGCTGTTTTTT
few,TRBJ2-5,TRBV6-1,.,CASSDDVWGTQYF,TGTGCCAGCAGTGACGACGTTTGGGGGACCCAGTACTTC
.,TRBJ1-1,TRBV12-3/TRBV12-4,.,CASSLGGTVNTEAFF,TGTGCCAGCAGTTTAGGCGGCACGGTGAACACTGAAGCTTTCTTT
few,TRBJ2-2,TRBV11-3,.,CASSLDLVGVFGELFF,TGTGCCAGCAGCTTAGATCTGGTGGGCGTCTTTGGGGAGCTGTTTTTT
.,TRBJ2-3,TRBV10-1,.,CASSESGSFTDTQYF,TGCGCCAGCAGTGAGTCGGGATCCTTCACAGATACGCAGTATTTT